The clone carrying this TCR beta chain was detected many times. Its antigen is undetermined. In patients aged 18 to 65, hyperthyroidism was newly diagnosed, with duration under 2 months. Each diagnosis drew on symptoms, thyroxine, TRAb, thyroid ultrasound and orbital computed tomography findings. This CDR3 contains 11 residues. The germline V gene has CDR1 DFQATT and CDR2 SNEGSKA (reference sequence). The germline V and J ends were trimmed by 2 bases and 7 bases, with 6 bases remaining between them. The sample is drawn from a study of T cells in Graves' hyperthyroidism and ophthalmopathy. Amplification of TCR beta CDR3 regions was performed using RNA transcripts as template. HTBI primers were used for first-round RT-PCR of the TCR CDR3. TCRdb processed the multiplex PCR reads anew with MiXCR; each CDR3 protein has one entry. Here the sample spans more than 600,000 distinct CDR3 sequences, roughly 15% being singletons.

Study-wide results and limits: Ophthalmopathy, which appeared later, was predicted by the model a median about 6 months before onset.

The sequence was collected from a young man with Graves' hyperthyroidism. The chain links TRBV20-1 to TRBJ2-1, with D perhaps matching TRBD2 (6 bases). The sequencing sample was made of blood. Here the CDR3 reads CSARLANEQFF. Written as DNA, the CDR3 is TGCAGTGCTAGACTAGCGAATGAGCAGTTCTTC.